This T cell receptor beta chain was obtained from a study of radiotherapy plus CTLA-4 blockade in lung cancer. Only in-frame clones appear in the TCRdb table, and some are missing; sequencing was by immunoSEQ multiplex PCR. This sample carries roughly 93,000 clones, roughly 80% of them seen once, and the ten largest clones take about 3.5%. Findings of the study overall: Tumor-origin TCR clones grew in blood after radiotherapy plus ipilimumab.

Trimming stripped 1 base from V and 3 bases from J, with 13 bases between. Looked up from germline, CDR1 is LNHDA and CDR2 is SQIVND (reference sequence). There are 16 residues in the CDR3. This clone was seen a handful of times. What it binds is not known. The gene calls are TRBV19 and TRBJ1-5; D is unresolved. The sequencing here drew on peripheral blood, taken from a patient treated with radiotherapy plus ipilimumab. This receptor was identified in a human donor with non-small cell lung cancer who had a partial response to radiotherapy plus ipilimumab. CDR3 DNA: TGTGCCAGTAGTATAGTTGGCACTAGTCACAATCAGCCCCAGCATTTT. This encodes CASSIVGTSHNQPQHF.